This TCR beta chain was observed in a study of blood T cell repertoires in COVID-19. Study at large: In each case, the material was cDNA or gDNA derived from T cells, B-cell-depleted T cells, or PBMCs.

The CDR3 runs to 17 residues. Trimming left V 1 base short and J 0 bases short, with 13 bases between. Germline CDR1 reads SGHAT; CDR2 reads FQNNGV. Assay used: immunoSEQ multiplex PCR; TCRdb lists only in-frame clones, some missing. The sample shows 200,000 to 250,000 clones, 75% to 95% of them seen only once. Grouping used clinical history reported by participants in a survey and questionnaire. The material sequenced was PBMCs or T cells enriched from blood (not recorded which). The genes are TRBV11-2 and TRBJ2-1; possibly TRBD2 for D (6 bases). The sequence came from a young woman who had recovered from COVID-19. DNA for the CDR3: TGTGCCAGCAGCTTAGTCGGGGGAGAGGGCTCCTACAATGAGCAGTTCTTC. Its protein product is CASSLVGGEGSYNEQFF.